This TCR beta chain derives from a study of metastatic and nonmetastatic thyroid tumors. This clone was recorded many times. Every patient was untreated before thyroid surgery. With MiXCR, TCRdb called clones anew from the PCR reads. The sample records some 40,000 clones, 13% being singletons. Germline CDR1 and CDR2: LGHNA and YNFKEQ. This CDR3 is built from 17 residues. V gave up 1 base and J gave up 4 bases, with 16 bases separating them. The material sequenced was blood. The clonotype originates from a female donor with papillary thyroid cancer or a benign thyroid nodule (not recorded which). Some clones in this sample may be carry-over from other donors' samples. The chain employs TRBV4-2 and TRBJ2-2; D could derive from TRBD1 or TRBD2 (6 bases each). CDR3 coding DNA: TGTGCCAGCAGCCAAGTAAGGGGGGCGCGGGGCACCGGGGAGCTGTTTTTT. Translation: CASSQVRGARGTGELFF.